One sample yielded the 10 T cell receptor beta chains listed below, sequenced in a study of CD8 T cells in ankylosing spondylitis. Study findings and constraints: There was a TCR beta motif, made of several highly homologous variants, that appeared characteristic of ankylosing spondylitis blood.

From the 5' RACE reads, TCRdb called clonotypes with MiXCR, one entry per CDR3 protein. The sample carries just under 550,000 distinct CDR3 sequences, about 13% recorded once. These receptors' targets are unknown. What was sequenced was blood, either unsorted or a sorted T cell fraction (not recorded which). The receptors here all came from a male donor with ankylosing spondylitis.

The V call is TRBV5-8, the J call TRBJ1-2; a possible D gene is TRBD1 (6 bases). Germline V gene data show CDR1 as SGHTS and CDR2 as YDEGEE. There are 15 residues in the CDR3. Trimming removed 2 bases from V and 6 bases from J, with 17 bases in between. In nucleotides, the CDR3 is TGTGCCAGCAGCTTCCTTAACCTGAGGGGGGATGGCTACACCTTC. It yields the protein CASSFLNLRGDGYTF. The full variable domain, completed using reference TRBV5-8 and TRBJ1-2, is EAGVTQSPTHLIKTRGQQATLRCSPISGHTSVYWYQQALGLGLQFLLWYDEGEERNRGNFPPRFSGRQFPNYSSELNVNALELEDSALYLCASSFLNLRGDGYTFGSGTRLTVV.

This clonotype has only a few counts. The gene calls are TRBV24-1 and TRBJ1-4; D is ambiguous. The germline V and J ends were trimmed by 7 bases and 8 bases, with 13 bases remaining between them. CDR3 length: 13 residues. The germline V gene has CDR1 KGHDR and CDR2 SFDVKD. The DNA for the CDR3 is TGTGCCACCAGGGCAGGCCATGGAGAAAAACTGTTTTTT. It specifies CATRAGHGEKLFF.

There are many counts of this clonotype. The chain employs TRBV29-1 and TRBJ2-1, with 7 bases aligning to TRBD2. Looked up from germline, CDR1 is SQVTM and CDR2 is ANQGSEA. Trimming took 2 bases from V and 0 from J; bases not matched to a gene: 10. CDR3 size: 17 residues. In nucleotides, the CDR3 is TGCAGCGTTGAATCCCCCCTGGGAGGGAGCTCCTACAATGAGCAGTTCTTC. Protein sequence: CSVESPLGGSSYNEQFF.

The genes are TRBV5-1 and TRBJ1-4; possible D gene TRBD1, 6 bases. Between the trimmed V and J ends, which lost 5 bases and 7 bases, there was a span of 15 bases. CDR1 and CDR2 (germline): SGHRS, YFSETQ. The CDR3 is 14 residues long. The CDR3 region is CASSPDRFGEKLFF. CDR3 sequence (DNA): TGCGCCAGCAGTCCAGACAGGTTTGGTGAAAAACTGTTTTTT.

As for this clonotype: At one of its ends the junction is not consistent with the germline gene, which may arise from a read error. The CDR3 reads CTSSPRDRGGSETQYF. The DNA for the CDR3 is TGTACCAGCAGCCCGAGGGACAGGGGGGGTTCGGAGACCCAGTACTTC. V gene TRBV12-3 or TRBV12-4 combines with J gene TRBJ2-5; the match to TRBD1 covers 11 bases. There are 16 residues in the CDR3.

The J gene is TRBJ1-1, the V gene TRBV5-1, with a tentative D call TRBD1 (6 bases). This CDR3 is 13 amino acids long. Trimming pared 4 bases from V and 1 base from J, leaving 8 bases between. Germline lookup yields CDR1 SGHRS and CDR2 YFSETQ. CDR3 sequence reads: CASSIQGNTEAFF. The CDR3 DNA is TGCGCCAGCAGCATACAGGGGAACACTGAAGCTTTCTTT.

The gene calls are TRBV19 and TRBJ2-1; TRBD2 matches at 14 bases. This CDR3 comprises 15 residues. J gave up 10 bases and V 5 bases, and 7 bases lay outside the gene matches. Germline values: CDR1 LNHDA, CDR2 SQIVND (reference sequence). The CDR3 DNA reads as TGTGCCAGTAGTTTGGGACTAGCGGGAGCTGAAGAGCAGTTCTTC. Its translation: CASSLGLAGAEEQFF.

This clonotype occurred a few times. V and J are TRBV5-1 and TRBJ2-3; 9 bases align to TRBD2. This CDR3 has 16 amino acids. Trimming cost V 0 bases and J 2 bases; bases outside gene matches: 4. Germline assignment: CDR1 SGHRS and CDR2 YFSETQ. The chain's CDR3 is CASSLVAGATTDTQYF. CDR3 DNA sequence: TGCGCCAGCAGCTTGGTAGCGGGAGCGACCACAGATACGCAGTATTTT.

The rearrangement links TRBV24-1 to TRBJ2-4; D remains unclear. V lost 3 bases and J lost 2, with 10 bases in between. This CDR3 region has 15 residues. Per the germline V gene, CDR1 is KGHDR and CDR2 is SFDVKD. The CDR3 here is CATSDDQKTKNIQYF. In DNA, the CDR3 is TGTGCCACCAGTGATGACCAAAAGACCAAAAACATTCAGTACTTC.

This clonotype has a count of ten or more. V usage is TRBV5-1 and J usage is TRBJ2-1; 7 bases line up with TRBD1. J was trimmed by 7 bases and V by 4 bases; bases with no gene match: 5. Per the germline V gene, CDR1 is SGHRS and CDR2 is YFSETQ. The CDR3 is 13 amino acids. The CDR3 DNA reads TGCGCCAGCAGCCTTGAGGGGGCTAATGAGCAGTTCTTC. Amino acids: CASSLEGANEQFF.